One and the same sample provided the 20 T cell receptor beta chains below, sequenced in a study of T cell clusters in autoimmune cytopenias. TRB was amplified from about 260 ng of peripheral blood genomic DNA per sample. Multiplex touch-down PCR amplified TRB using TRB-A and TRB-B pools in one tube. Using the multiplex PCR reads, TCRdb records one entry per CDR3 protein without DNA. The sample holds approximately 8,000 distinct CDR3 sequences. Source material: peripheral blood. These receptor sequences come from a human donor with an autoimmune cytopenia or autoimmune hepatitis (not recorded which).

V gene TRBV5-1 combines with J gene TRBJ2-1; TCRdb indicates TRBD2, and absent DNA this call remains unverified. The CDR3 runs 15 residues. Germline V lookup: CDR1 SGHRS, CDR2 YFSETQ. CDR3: CASSVEAGGYNEQFF.

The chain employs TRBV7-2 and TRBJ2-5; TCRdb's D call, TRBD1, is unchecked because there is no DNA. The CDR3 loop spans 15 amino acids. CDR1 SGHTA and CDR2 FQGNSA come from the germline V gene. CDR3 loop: CASSATGTSYNEQYF.

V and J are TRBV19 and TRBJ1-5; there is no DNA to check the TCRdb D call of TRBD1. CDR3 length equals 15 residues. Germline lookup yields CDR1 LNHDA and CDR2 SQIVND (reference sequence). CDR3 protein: CASSSGTTGNQPQHF.

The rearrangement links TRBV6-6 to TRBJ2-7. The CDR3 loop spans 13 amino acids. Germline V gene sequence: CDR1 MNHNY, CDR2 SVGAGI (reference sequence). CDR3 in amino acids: CASSRRESYEQYF.

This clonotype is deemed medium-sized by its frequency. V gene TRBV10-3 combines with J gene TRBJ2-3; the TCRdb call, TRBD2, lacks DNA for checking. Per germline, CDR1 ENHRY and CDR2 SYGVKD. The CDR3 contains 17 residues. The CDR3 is CAISRLAGSSSTDTQYF.

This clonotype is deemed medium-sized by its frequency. Here the CDR3 reads CSARPGQELGYGYTF. The V call is TRBV20-1, the J call TRBJ1-2; TCRdb's D call of TRBD1 is untestable without DNA. The CDR3 consists of 15 residues. CDR1 DFQATT and CDR2 SNEGSKA come from the germline V gene (reference sequence).

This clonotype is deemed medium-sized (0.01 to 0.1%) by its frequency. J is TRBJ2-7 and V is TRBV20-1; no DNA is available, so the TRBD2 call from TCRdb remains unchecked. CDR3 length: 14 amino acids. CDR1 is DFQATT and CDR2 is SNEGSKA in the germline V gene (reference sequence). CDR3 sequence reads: CSAAQGAGGHEQYF.

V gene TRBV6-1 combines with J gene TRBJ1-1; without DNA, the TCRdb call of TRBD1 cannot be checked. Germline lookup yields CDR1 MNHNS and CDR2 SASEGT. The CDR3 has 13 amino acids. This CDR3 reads CASSEQGDSEAFF.

The CDR3 loop reads CAARSAYEQYF. The chain uses TRBV10-3 and TRBJ2-7. The V gene's germline CDR1 is ENHRY and CDR2 SYGVKD. This CDR3 region has 11 residues.

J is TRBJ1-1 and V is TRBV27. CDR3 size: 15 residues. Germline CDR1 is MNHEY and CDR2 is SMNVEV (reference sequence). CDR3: CASSFVATINTEAFF.

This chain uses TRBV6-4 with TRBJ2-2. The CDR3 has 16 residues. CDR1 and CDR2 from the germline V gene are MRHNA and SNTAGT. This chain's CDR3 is CASSASDTPGTGELFF.

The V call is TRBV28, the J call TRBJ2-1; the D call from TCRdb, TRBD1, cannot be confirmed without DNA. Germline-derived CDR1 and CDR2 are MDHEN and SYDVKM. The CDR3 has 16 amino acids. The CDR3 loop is CASSFPRDRGNNEQFF.

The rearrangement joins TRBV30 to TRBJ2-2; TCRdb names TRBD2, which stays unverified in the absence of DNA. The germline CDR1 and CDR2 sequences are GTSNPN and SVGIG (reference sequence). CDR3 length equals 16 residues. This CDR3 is CAWSVPGGWGTGELFF.

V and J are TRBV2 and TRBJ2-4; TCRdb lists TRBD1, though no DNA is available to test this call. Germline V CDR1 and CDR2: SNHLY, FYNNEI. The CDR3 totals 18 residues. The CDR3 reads CASSEAPGVGPTKNIQYF. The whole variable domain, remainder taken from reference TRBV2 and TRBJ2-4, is EPEVTQTPSHQVTQMGQEVILRCVPISNHLYFYWYRQILGQKVEFLVSFYNNEISEKSEIFDDQFSVERPDGSNFTLKIRSTKLEDSAMYFCASSEAPGVGPTKNIQYFGAGTRLSVL.

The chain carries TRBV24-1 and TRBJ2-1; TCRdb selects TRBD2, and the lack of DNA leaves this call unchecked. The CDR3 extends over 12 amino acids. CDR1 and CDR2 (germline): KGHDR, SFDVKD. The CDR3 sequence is CATSDSQREQFF.

This CDR3 is CASSPGQILYMNTEAFF. The rearrangement links TRBV18 to TRBJ1-1; TCRdb's assignment of TRBD1 cannot be checked, as there is no DNA. The CDR3 totals 17 residues. The germline V gene has CDR1 KGHSH and CDR2 LQKENI.

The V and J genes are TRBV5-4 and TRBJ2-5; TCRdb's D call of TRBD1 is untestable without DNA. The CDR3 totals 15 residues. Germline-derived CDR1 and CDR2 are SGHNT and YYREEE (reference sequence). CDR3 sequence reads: CASSLAHRGRETQYF.

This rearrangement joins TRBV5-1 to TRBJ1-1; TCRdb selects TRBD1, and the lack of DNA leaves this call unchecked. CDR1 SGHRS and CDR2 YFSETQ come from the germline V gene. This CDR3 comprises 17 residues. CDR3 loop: CASSLGGLQGPNTEAFF.

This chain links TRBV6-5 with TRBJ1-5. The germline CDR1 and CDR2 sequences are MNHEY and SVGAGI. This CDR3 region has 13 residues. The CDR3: CASVGISNQPQHF.

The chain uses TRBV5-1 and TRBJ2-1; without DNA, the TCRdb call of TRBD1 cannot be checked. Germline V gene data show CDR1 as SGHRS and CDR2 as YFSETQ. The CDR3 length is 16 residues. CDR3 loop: CASSLGGTGGLNEQFF. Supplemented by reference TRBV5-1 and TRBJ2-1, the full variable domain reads KAGVTQTPRYLIKTRGQQVTLSCSPISGHRSVSWYQQTPGQGLQFLFEYFSETQRNKGNFPGRFSGRQFSNSRSEMNVSTLELGDSALYLCASSLGGTGGLNEQFFGPGTRLTVL.